A selection of T cell receptor beta chains follows, all from one sample in a study of shared clonotypes between healthy human individuals. Here immunoSEQ multiplex PCR was the method, and the copy in TCRdb shows in-frame clones only, minus some. The repertoire consists of some 2 million clones, with over 85% occurring once and the leading ten covering 0.9% to 1.3%. Sequences were obtained from naive CD8+ T cells sorted from blood. These receptors came from a man aged 18 to 29 in good health. The CDR3 runs from the conserved cysteine through the conserved F or W. D genes are given only for firm matches. Rows give clone size only sometimes, using once, few, many, or a class for an expanded clone.

V: TRBV15
J: TRBJ1-1
size: once
D: TRBD1
CDR3: CATSREPTGAANQVENTEAFF
DNA: TGTGCCACCAGCAGAGAACCAACAGGGGCCGCAAACCAGGTCGAGAACACTGAAGCTTTCTTT

V: TRBV28
J: TRBJ1-4
size: once
D: .
CDR3: CASTGSSELFF
DNA: TGTGCCAGCACCGGGAGTTCCGAACTGTTTTTT

V: TRBV5-6
J: TRBJ2-7
size: .
D: .
CDR3: CASSLYVSYEQYF
DNA: TGTGCCAGCAGCTTGTACGTTTCCTACGAGCAGTACTTC

V: TRBV27
J: TRBJ2-3
size: .
D: TRBD2
CDR3: CASSLWEGTDTQYF
DNA: TGTGCCAGCAGTTTGTGGGAGGGTACAGATACGCAGTATTTT

V: TRBV27
J: TRBJ1-1
size: .
D: .
CDR3: CASSPFSGFEAFF
DNA: TGTGCCAGCAGCCCCTTTTCAGGATTTGAAGCTTTCTTT

V: TRBV5-6
J: TRBJ2-3
size: .
D: TRBD2
CDR3: CASNLHGLAGGLQPQYF
DNA: TGTGCCAGCAACCTACACGGACTAGCGGGGGGTCTGCAGCCGCAGTATTTT

V: TRBV27
J: TRBJ2-1
size: .
D: .
CDR3: CASSSTGLSSYNEQFF
DNA: TGTGCCAGCAGTTCTACAGGGTTGAGCTCCTACAATGAGCAGTTCTTC

V: TRBV7-9
J: TRBJ2-7
size: once
D: .
CDR3: CASSLELLGEQYF
DNA: TGTGCCAGCAGCTTAGAACTTCTAGGCGAGCAGTACTTC

V: TRBV4-1
J: TRBJ2-7
size: .
D: .
CDR3: CASSRVTGNYEQYF
DNA: TGCGCCAGCAGCCGGGTCACAGGGAACTACGAGCAGTACTTC

V: TRBV6-1
J: TRBJ1-1
size: .
D: .
CDR3: CASSEGRGAANTEAFF
DNA: TGTGCCAGCAGTGAAGGTCGTGGGGCAGCGAACACTGAAGCTTTCTTT

V: TRBV5-5
J: TRBJ2-7
size: .
D: TRBD2
CDR3: CASTPAGDPYEQYF
DNA: TGTGCCAGCACCCCCGCGGGGGACCCCTACGAGCAGTACTTC

V: TRBV28
J: TRBJ2-7
size: .
D: TRBD2
CDR3: CASSSISGVLYEQYF
DNA: TGTGCCAGCAGTTCTATTAGCGGGGTGCTATACGAGCAGTACTTC

V: TRBV7-2
J: TRBJ2-7
size: .
D: .
CDR3: CASSPGQSDYEQYF
DNA: TGTGCCAGCAGCCCCGGACAGTCCGACTACGAGCAGTACTTC

V: TRBV2
J: TRBJ2-1
size: .
D: TRBD2
CDR3: CASQTSGGYNEQFF
DNA: TGTGCCAGCCAAACTAGCGGGGGTTACAATGAGCAGTTCTTC

V: TRBV27
J: TRBJ2-7
size: .
D: .
CDR3: CASSPRDVASYEQYF
DNA: TGTGCCAGCAGTCCCCGGGACGTAGCCTCCTACGAGCAGTACTTC

V: TRBV28
J: TRBJ2-7
size: .
D: .
CDR3: CASGHFSEQYF
DNA: TGTGCCAGCGGTCATTTCAGCGAGCAGTACTTC

V: TRBV19
J: TRBJ2-1
size: .
D: TRBD2
CDR3: CASSISGGTSYNEQFF
DNA: TGTGCCAGTAGTATAAGCGGGGGGACCTCCTACAATGAGCAGTTCTTC

V: TRBV27
J: TRBJ2-2
size: once
D: TRBD1
CDR3: CASSLSGGATGELFF
DNA: TGTGCCAGCAGTTTATCAGGGGGCGCGACCGGGGAGCTGTTTTTT

V: TRBV18
J: TRBJ2-1
size: .
D: .
CDR3: CASSQNGGPPYNEQFF
DNA: TGTGCCAGCTCACAAAACGGGGGTCCCCCCTACAATGAGCAGTTCTTC

V: TRBV20-1
J: TRBJ1-1
size: .
D: .
CDR3: CSAVIVAQAFF
DNA: TGCAGTGCCGTTATCGTGGCCCAGGCTTTCTTT

V: TRBV7-6
J: TRBJ2-1
size: .
D: TRBD2
CDR3: CASSLDGWASGRYYNEQFF
DNA: TGTGCCAGCAGCTTAGATGGTTGGGCTAGCGGGAGGTACTACAATGAGCAGTTCTTC

V: TRBV7-2
J: TRBJ2-1
size: .
D: .
CDR3: CASSLISSSYNEQFF
DNA: TGTGCCAGCAGCTTGATATCGAGCTCCTACAATGAGCAGTTCTTC

V: TRBV9
J: TRBJ2-7
size: .
D: .
CDR3: CASSPLLGGEQYF
DNA: TGTGCCAGCAGCCCTCTCCTCGGAGGCGAGCAGTACTTC

V: TRBV9
J: TRBJ2-3
size: .
D: .
CDR3: CASSPQETGNPPDTQYF
DNA: TGTGCCAGCAGCCCCCAAGAGACAGGTAATCCTCCAGATACGCAGTATTTT

V: TRBV2
J: TRBJ2-5
size: .
D: TRBD2
CDR3: CASRHGGGQETQYF
DNA: TGTGCCAGCAGGCACGGGGGGGGCCAAGAGACCCAGTACTTC

V: TRBV9
J: TRBJ2-7
size: .
D: TRBD2
CDR3: CASSPQAGGPALLSEQYF
DNA: TGTGCCAGCAGCCCTCAAGCGGGAGGGCCCGCCCTTTTGAGCGAGCAGTACTTC

V: TRBV30
J: TRBJ2-1
size: .
D: .
CDR3: CAGGRENEQFF
DNA: TGTGCCGGGGGCAGGGAAAATGAGCAGTTCTTC

V: TRBV5-6
J: TRBJ2-7
size: .
D: .
CDR3: CASSLGVLTYEQYF
DNA: TGTGCCAGCAGCTTGGGGGTATTGACCTACGAGCAGTACTTC

V: TRBV27
J: TRBJ2-7
size: .
D: .
CDR3: CASSLGGGPPSYEQYF
DNA: TGTGCCAGCAGTTTAGGGGGGGGCCCACCCTCCTACGAGCAGTACTTC

V: TRBV27
J: TRBJ2-5
size: .
D: .
CDR3: CASSLSGSQETQYF
DNA: TGTGCCAGCAGTTTATCGGGTTCCCAAGAGACCCAGTACTTC

V: TRBV28
J: TRBJ2-3
size: .
D: TRBD1
CDR3: CASRSAEGTGVSNTQYF
DNA: TGTGCCAGCAGGTCAGCGGAGGGGACAGGGGTTTCGAATACGCAGTATTTT

V: TRBV29-1
J: TRBJ2-1
size: once
D: TRBD2
CDR3: CSVELAAYNEQFF
DNA: TGCAGCGTTGAACTAGCGGCTTACAATGAGCAGTTCTTC

V: TRBV7-9
J: TRBJ2-7
size: .
D: .
CDR3: CASSLGTATYEQYF
DNA: TGTGCCAGCAGCCTCGGGACGGCTACCTACGAGCAGTACTTC

V: TRBV11-2
J: TRBJ2-1
size: .
D: TRBD2
CDR3: CASSLGGKAGGDLREEQFF
DNA: TGTGCCAGCAGCTTAGGAGGTAAAGCGGGGGGGGACCTGCGGGAAGAGCAGTTCTTC

V: TRBV5-6
J: TRBJ2-3
size: .
D: TRBD2
CDR3: CASSYRERGSTDTQYF
DNA: TGTGCCAGCAGCTACCGGGAGCGGGGGAGCACAGATACGCAGTATTTT

V: TRBV27
J: TRBJ1-6
size: once
D: .
CDR3: CASSLVGGDYNSPLHF
DNA: TGTGCCAGCAGTTTAGTTGGAGGTGACTATAATTCACCCCTCCACTTT

V: TRBV11-2
J: TRBJ2-5
size: once
D: .
CDR3: CASSWGGAVVGGQETQYF
DNA: TGTGCCAGCAGCTGGGGTGGAGCGGTAGTTGGAGGCCAAGAGACCCAGTACTTC

V: TRBV2
J: TRBJ2-2
size: once
D: TRBD1
CDR3: CASSGGQGTGELFF
DNA: TGTGCCAGCAGTGGGGGACAGGGTACCGGGGAGCTGTTTTTT

V: TRBV6-6
J: TRBJ1-1
size: .
D: .
CDR3: CASSYGSEAFF
DNA: TGTGCCAGCAGTTACGGGAGTGAAGCTTTCTTT

V: TRBV15
J: TRBJ1-6
size: .
D: TRBD1
CDR3: CATSRTRTGEYNSPLHF
DNA: TGTGCCACCAGCAGAACCCGGACAGGGGAGTATAATTCACCCCTCCACTTT

V: TRBV9
J: TRBJ2-7
size: .
D: TRBD2
CDR3: CASSPGLADSYEQYF
DNA: TGTGCCAGCAGCCCGGGACTAGCGGACTCCTACGAGCAGTACTTC

V: TRBV7-6
J: TRBJ2-7
size: .
D: .
CDR3: CASSLAPSDITYEQYF
DNA: TGTGCCAGCAGCTTAGCCCCTTCGGACATAACCTACGAGCAGTACTTC

V: TRBV5-6
J: TRBJ2-2
size: .
D: .
CDR3: CASSRGSFLTGELFF
DNA: TGTGCCAGCAGCCGGGGGAGTTTCCTCACCGGGGAGCTGTTTTTT

V: TRBV7-9
J: TRBJ1-1
size: .
D: .
CDR3: CATTGTQNTEAFF
DNA: TGTGCCACCACCGGGACACAGAACACTGAAGCTTTCTTT

V: TRBV12-5
J: TRBJ1-1
size: once
D: .
CDR3: CASGLQGTEAFF
DNA: TGTGCTAGTGGTTTGCAGGGTACTGAAGCTTTCTTT

V: TRBV6-1
J: TRBJ2-1
size: .
D: .
CDR3: CASTQPGNEQFF
DNA: TGTGCCAGCACTCAGCCCGGGAATGAGCAGTTCTTC

V: TRBV5-6
J: TRBJ2-7
size: .
D: .
CDR3: CASSTYAGWEDEQYF
DNA: TGTGCCAGCAGCACCTACGCCGGTTGGGAGGACGAGCAGTACTTC

V: TRBV27
J: TRBJ2-1
size: .
D: .
CDR3: CASSPSLTSSYNEQFF
DNA: TGTGCCAGCAGTCCATCCCTGACTAGCTCCTACAATGAGCAGTTCTTC